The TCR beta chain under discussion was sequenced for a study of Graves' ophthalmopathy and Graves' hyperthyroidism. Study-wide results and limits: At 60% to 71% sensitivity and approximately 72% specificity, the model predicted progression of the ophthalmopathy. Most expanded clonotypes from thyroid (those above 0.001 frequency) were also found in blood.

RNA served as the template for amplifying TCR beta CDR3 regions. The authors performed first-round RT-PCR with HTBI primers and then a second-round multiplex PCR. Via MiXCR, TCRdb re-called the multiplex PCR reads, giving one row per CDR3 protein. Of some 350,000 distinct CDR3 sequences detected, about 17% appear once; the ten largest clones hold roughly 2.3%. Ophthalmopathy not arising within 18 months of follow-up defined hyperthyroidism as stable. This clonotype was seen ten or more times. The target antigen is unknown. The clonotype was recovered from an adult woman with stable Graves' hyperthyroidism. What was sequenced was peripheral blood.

The CDR3 DNA sequence: TGTGCCAGCAGCCCGGGGGGACGACTACCCGGGCGGGAGCTGTTTTTT. Translating gives CASSPGGRLPGRELFF. The chain employs TRBV7-9 and TRBJ2-2, with TRBD2 matching 7 bases. The CDR3 is 16 residues long. CDR1 is SEHNR and CDR2 is FQNEAQ in the germline V gene (reference sequence). V shed 5 bases and J 9 bases; nucleotides not matched to a gene: 15.